The subject of this entry is one T cell receptor beta chain. The antigen it recognizes is unknown. One base away there is no much larger clone; base qualities are not given. The sample belongs to a study of cytomegalovirus exposure and HLA in healthy donors (dated 2017 in TCRdb). Regarding the complete study: According to a later analysis, one platform produced both the 120 validation repertoires and the 700 or so repertoires of the first cohort. The study was designed to test whether signatures of past pathogen exposure could be identified by cataloging public T cell receptors. Besides the first cohort of under 700 subjects, a separate validation cohort made up of 120 or so different subjects was used. To predict cytomegalovirus infection status, the study combined high-throughput TCR immunosequencing, statistical association of individual TCRs with disease status, and machine learning.

A distance of 26 bases separates the germline ends of V and J, which lose 7 bases and 2 bases respectively. Reading the germline V gene gives CDR1 SGHRS and CDR2 YFSETQ. Including the terminal cysteine and phenylalanine, the CDR3 comprises 18 residues. Only CDR3 DNA is held: 54 bases, read in frame from base 1. Donors formed part of the validation cohort, which comprised about 120 subjects and was distinct from the first cohort of fewer than 750 subjects. Broader findings and caveats from the paper: All 120 or so repertoires were used to score co-occurrence in the validation cohort in a later analysis, because that analysis had no HLA typing for the cohort. Across donors, most TCR sequences were observed very rarely, whereas some public TCRs were present in many individuals. In both the original and validation cohorts, the classifier was reported to diagnose cytomegalovirus status with high specificity and sensitivity. A few of the identified cytomegalovirus-associated TCR beta chains were confirmed in vitro to be specific for cytomegalovirus antigens. According to the authors, the approach could potentially be generalized to other disease states and immunological phenotypes. The study listed over 150 TCR beta chains as associated with cytomegalovirus. Subsequent analysis determined that TCRs grouped into clusters in the first cohort also showed a tendency toward co-occurrence across the 90 to 150 validation repertoires, and 94% of cluster scores exceeded 0.

The library was made by the immunoSEQ multiplex PCR assay. Under the source paper's analysis protocol: A statistical classification framework was built to diagnose cytomegalovirus status from the catalog of TCR beta chain sequences. TCRdb mirrors the immuneACCESS table, restricted to in-frame sequences. Some clones are absent from its copies; in checked studies, under half trace to an unresolved V gene, and the reason for the others is unknown. The V and J calls and clone size were taken over from that table, and D and trimming were inferred from the DNA. A total of around 130,000 clones appear in this sample, more than 75% of them only once. The leading ten clones occupy under 2.5% of the sample.

The V and J genes are TRBV5-1 and TRBJ2-3; the D region possibly corresponds to TRBD2 (5 bases align). The sample comprised PBMCs. This TCR derives from a woman aged 30 to 39 in good health and CMV-seronegative. The CDR3 region: CASRRGPGEASLTDTQYF. The nucleotides read TGCGCCAGCCGACGAGGGCCCGGAGAGGCCTCACTCACAGATACGCAGTATTTT.